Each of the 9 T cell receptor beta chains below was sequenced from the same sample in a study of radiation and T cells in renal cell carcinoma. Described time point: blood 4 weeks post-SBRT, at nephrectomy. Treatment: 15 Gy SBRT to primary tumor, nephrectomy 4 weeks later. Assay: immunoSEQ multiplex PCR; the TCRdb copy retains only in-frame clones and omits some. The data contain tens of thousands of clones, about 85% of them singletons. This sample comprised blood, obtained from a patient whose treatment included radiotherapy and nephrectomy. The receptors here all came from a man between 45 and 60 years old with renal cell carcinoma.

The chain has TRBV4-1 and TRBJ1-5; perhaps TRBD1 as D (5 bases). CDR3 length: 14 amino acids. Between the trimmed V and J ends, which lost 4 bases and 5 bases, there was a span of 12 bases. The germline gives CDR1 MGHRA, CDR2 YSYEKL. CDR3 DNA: TGCGCCAGCAGCCTGGGGGTCGGGTATCAGCCCCAGCATTTT. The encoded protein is CASSLGVGYQPQHF.

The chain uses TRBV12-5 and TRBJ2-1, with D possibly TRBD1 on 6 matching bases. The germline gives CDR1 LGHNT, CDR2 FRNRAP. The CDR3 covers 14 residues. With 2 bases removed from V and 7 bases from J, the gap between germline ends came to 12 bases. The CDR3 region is CASGLWDIHNEQFF. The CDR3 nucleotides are TGTGCTAGTGGTTTGTGGGACATTCATAATGAGCAGTTCTTC.

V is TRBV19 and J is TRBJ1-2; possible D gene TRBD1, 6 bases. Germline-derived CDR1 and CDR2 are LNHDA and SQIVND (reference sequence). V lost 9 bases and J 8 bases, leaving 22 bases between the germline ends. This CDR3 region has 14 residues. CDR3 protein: CASREVQGFSGYTF. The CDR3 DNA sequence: TGTGCCAGCCGTGAAGTGCAGGGGTTTAGCGGCTACACCTTC.

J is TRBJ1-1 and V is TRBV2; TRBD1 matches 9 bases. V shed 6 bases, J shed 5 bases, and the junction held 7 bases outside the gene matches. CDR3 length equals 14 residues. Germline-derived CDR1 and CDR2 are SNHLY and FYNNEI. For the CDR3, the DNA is TGTGCCAGCAGCGGCGGGACAGGGAGGACTGAAGCTTTCTTT. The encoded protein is CASSGGTGRTEAFF.

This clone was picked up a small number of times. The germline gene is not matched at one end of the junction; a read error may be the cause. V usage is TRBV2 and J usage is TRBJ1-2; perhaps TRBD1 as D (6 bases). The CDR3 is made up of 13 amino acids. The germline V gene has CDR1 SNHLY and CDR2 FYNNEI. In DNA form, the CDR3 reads TGTGCCAGCAGTGATACTCAGGGGATGAGCTCTTTCTTC. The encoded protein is CASSDTQGMSSFF.

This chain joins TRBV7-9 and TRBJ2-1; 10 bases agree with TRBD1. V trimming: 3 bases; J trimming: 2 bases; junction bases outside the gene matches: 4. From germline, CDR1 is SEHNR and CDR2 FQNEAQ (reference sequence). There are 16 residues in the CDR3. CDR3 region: CASSFTGQGTYNEQFF. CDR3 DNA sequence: TGTGCCAGCAGCTTCACGGGACAGGGGACCTACAATGAGCAGTTCTTC.

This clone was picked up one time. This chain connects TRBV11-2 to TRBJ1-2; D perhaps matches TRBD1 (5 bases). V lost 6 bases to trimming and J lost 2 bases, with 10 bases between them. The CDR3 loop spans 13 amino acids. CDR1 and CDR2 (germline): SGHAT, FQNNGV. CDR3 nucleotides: TGTGCCAGCAGTCAGGGACGGAACTATGGCTACACCTTC. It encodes CASSQGRNYGYTF.

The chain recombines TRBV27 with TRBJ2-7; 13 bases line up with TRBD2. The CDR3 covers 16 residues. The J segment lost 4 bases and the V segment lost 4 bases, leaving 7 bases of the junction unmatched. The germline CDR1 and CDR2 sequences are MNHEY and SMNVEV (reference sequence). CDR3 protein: CASSSTSGGDPYEQYF. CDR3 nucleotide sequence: TGTGCCAGCAGTTCTACTAGCGGGGGGGACCCTTACGAGCAGTACTTC.

As DNA, the CDR3 is TGTGCCAGCAGCTTGGTCAGCAGGGAGACCCAGTACTTC. The encoded protein is CASSLVSRETQYF. The chain joins TRBV5-6 to TRBJ2-5; no definite D call. The CDR3 extends over 13 amino acids. Germline V gene sequence: CDR1 SGHDT, CDR2 YYEEEE. Trimming removed 0 bases at V and 5 bases at J, with 8 bases between. Full variable domain (remainder filled in from reference TRBV5-6 and TRBJ2-5): DAGVTQSPTHLIKTRGQQVTLRCSPKSGHDTVSWYQQALGQGPQFIFQYYEEEERQRGNFPDRFSGHQFPNYSSELNVNALLLGDSALYLCASSLVSRETQYFGPGTRLLVL.